This T cell receptor (beta chain) was recovered during a study of T cells in localized non-small cell lung cancer. Assay: immunoSEQ multiplex PCR; the TCRdb copy retains only in-frame clones and omits some. The table lists approximately 8,300 clones, 89% of them singletons. The V gene end was trimmed by 2 bases and the J gene end by 5 bases; junction bases not matched to a gene: 11. Germline CDR1 reads SGHRS; CDR2 reads YFSETQ. The CDR3 spans 17 residues. Comments on this clone: No antigen is known for it.

Study-level points and caveats: There was an association of higher blood T cell density with longer overall survival. For the top 100 tumor clones, a median around 61 also appeared in adjacent lung. Heterogeneity stays possible, as sequencing covered only one tumor region. The study found T cell clonality highest in uninvolved adjacent lung, above tumor.

This TCR was recovered from a female donor at least 60 years old with stage II squamous cell lung carcinoma. The source material was peripheral blood, sampled before any cancer treatment. The chain has TRBV5-1 and TRBJ2-1; the match to TRBD2 covers 9 bases. The CDR3 sequence is CASSFGASGEPHNEQFF. The CDR3 bases are TGCGCCAGCAGCTTTGGCGCTAGCGGGGAGCCCCACAATGAGCAGTTCTTC.